These 21 T cell receptor beta chains share one sample of origin, sequenced in a study of shared clonotypes between healthy human individuals. TCRdb's copy holds only in-frame clones and misses some; the assay was immunoSEQ multiplex PCR. The sample lists about 490,000 clones, around 79% occurring once. Material for sequencing was PBMCs. The receptor set was obtained from a woman in her 40s in good health. Some clones in this sample may be carry-over from other donors' samples.

This chain joins TRBV28 and TRBJ1-5, with a possible D match to TRBD1 (5 bases). Trimming pared 5 bases from V and 0 bases from J, leaving 11 bases between. Germline-derived CDR1 and CDR2 are MDHEN and SYDVKM. The CDR3 is 15 residues long. The DNA of the CDR3 is TGTGCCAGCAGTCTTCCAGGGTTTAGCAATCAGCCCCAGCATTTT. This codes for CASSLPGFSNQPQHF.

Note on this clone: A read error likely explains this, since a far larger clone differs by one base. Other DNA variants within this sample encode the same CDR3. The chain recombines TRBV6-5 with TRBJ2-7, with 7 bases that match TRBD2. Looked up from germline, CDR1 is MNHEY and CDR2 is SVGAGI. The trim removed 3 bases at V and 3 bases at J, leaving 8 bases unmatched. CDR3 length equals 15 residues. CDR3 DNA: TGTGCCAGCAGTTATTCGCCCAGCGGGAACTACGAGCAGTACTTC. This codes for CASSYSPSGNYEQYF.

The chain is built from TRBV27 and TRBJ1-4; TRBD1 aligns across 9 bases. The V segment lost 6 bases and the J segment 8 bases; nucleotides outside the gene matches: 13. Germline CDR1 and CDR2: MNHEY and SMNVEV (reference sequence). CDR3 length: 16 residues. CDR3 nucleotides: TGTGCCAGCAGCCGGTCTCTCTGGGACAGGGCGGAAAAACTGTTTTTT. It encodes CASSRSLWDRAEKLFF.

The chain carries TRBV7-7 and TRBJ2-5; 9 bases match TRBD2. In germline, CDR1 is SSHAT, CDR2 FNYEAQ (reference sequence). Trimming took 2 bases from V and 5 from J; bases not matched to a gene: 6. The CDR3 consists of 15 residues. CDR3 coding DNA: TGTGCCAGCAGCTTAAACGGCGGGAGGGGGGAGACCCAGTACTTC. This gives the protein CASSLNGGRGETQYF.

The J gene is TRBJ1-3, the V gene TRBV30, with a possible D match to TRBD1 (5 bases). V lost 2 bases to trimming and J lost 0 bases, with 14 bases between them. CDR1 is GTSNPN, CDR2 SVGIG, per germline (reference sequence). This CDR3 has 16 amino acids. The CDR3 DNA reads TGTGCCTGGAGTATGGCCCAGGGTACCTCTGGAAACACCATATATTTT. It translates to CAWSMAQGTSGNTIYF.

Only one count was recorded for this clone. The gene calls are TRBV27 and TRBJ2-5; possibly TRBD1 for D (7 bases). This CDR3 spans 15 amino acids. Per the germline V gene, CDR1 is MNHEY and CDR2 is SMNVEV (reference sequence). The V and J ends lost 6 bases and 4 bases respectively, with 18 bases between them. CDR3 sequence: CASSGPGTAGETQYF. The CDR3 bases are TGTGCCAGCAGCGGACCAGGGACAGCGGGAGAGACCCAGTACTTC.

The V call is TRBV5-4, the J call TRBJ2-7, with 8 bases matching TRBD2. V shed 1 base, J shed 1 base, and the junction held 7 bases outside the gene matches. Per germline, CDR1 SGHNT and CDR2 YYREEE (reference sequence). The CDR3 contains 16 residues. CDR3 bases: TGTGCCAGCAGCTTGTATAGTTCGGGAGGGTCCTACGAGCAGTACTTC. It specifies CASSLYSSGGSYEQYF.

This sequence joins TRBV6-1 and TRBJ2-5; 7 nucleotides agree with TRBD2. The CDR3 is 15 amino acids. Germline V gives CDR1 MNHNS, CDR2 SASEGT. V lost 10 bases, J lost 5 bases, and 16 bases stayed unmatched. CDR3 nucleotide sequence: TGTGCCACCAGGAGGGAGGGGCGGCTGGGGGAGACCCAGTACTTC. Translated, it gives CATRREGRLGETQYF.

The V call is TRBV7-2, the J call TRBJ2-5; the D is unclear. Germline-derived CDR1 and CDR2 are SGHTA and FQGNSA. The ends were cut back, 4 bases at V and 5 bases at J, with 14 bases in the middle. The CDR3 extends over 14 amino acids. The CDR3 DNA follows: TGTGCCAGCAGCTCCAGGCCCATGGAGGAGACCCAGTACTTC. Translating gives CASSSRPMEETQYF.

The chain couples TRBV10-2 to TRBJ2-7; 10 bases match TRBD2. This CDR3 has 17 residues. Germline V gene data show CDR1 as WSHSY and CDR2 as SAAADI. Unmatched junction bases numbered 10, after V lost 2 bases and J lost 3 bases. CDR3: CASSEGSGRSGFYEQYF. The CDR3 DNA sequence: TGCGCCAGCAGTGAGGGTAGCGGGAGGTCTGGGTTCTACGAGCAGTACTTC.

The genes are TRBV27 and TRBJ2-7, with 7 bases aligning to TRBD1. With V trimmed by 3 bases and J by 5 bases, 7 bases remained unmatched. CDR1 is MNHEY, CDR2 SMNVEV, per germline (reference sequence). The CDR3 spans 14 residues. CDR3 region: CASSFRGPEHEQYF. The CDR3 coding sequence is TGTGCCAGCAGTTTTAGGGGGCCCGAACACGAGCAGTACTTC.

V and J are TRBV4-1 and TRBJ2-3; 14 bases align to TRBD2. There are 14 residues in the CDR3. V dropped 2 bases and J dropped 14; count of bases not matched to a gene: 6. Germline V gives CDR1 MGHRA, CDR2 YSYEKL. The CDR3 DNA is TGCGCCAGCAGCCAACCCGGGACTAGCGGGAGAGTGTATTTT. Its translation: CASSQPGTSGRVYF.

V gene TRBV5-6 combines with J gene TRBJ2-3; 9 nucleotides agree with TRBD2. Germline V CDR1 and CDR2: SGHDT, YYEEEE. The CDR3 covers 15 residues. Germline trimming cut 2 bases from V and 1 base from J; bases unmatched to any gene: 2. The CDR3 loop reads CASSLGGRGTDTQYF. The CDR3 DNA sequence: TGTGCCAGCAGCTTAGGCGGGAGGGGCACAGATACGCAGTATTTT.

The chain joins TRBV6-4 to TRBJ2-2; 9 bases map to TRBD1. V shed 6 bases, J shed 6 bases, and the junction held 8 bases outside the gene matches. The CDR3 spans 15 residues. Germline-derived CDR1 and CDR2 are MRHNA and SNTAGT. CDR3 residues: CASSPDRGFAGELFF. The CDR3 coding sequence is TGTGCCAGCAGCCCAGACAGGGGGTTTGCCGGGGAGCTGTTTTTT.

With respect to this clone: A much larger clone is a single base away; this may be a read error. This sequence joins TRBV7-9 and TRBJ1-5; the match to TRBD1 covers 9 bases. CDR1 and CDR2 (germline): SEHNR, FQNEAQ (reference sequence). With V trimmed by 4 bases and J by 4 bases, 2 bases remained unmatched. The CDR3 is 14 residues long. The CDR3 reads CASSSGTGNQPQHF. CDR3 DNA sequence: TGTGCCAGCAGCTCAGGGACAGGGAATCAGCCCCAGCATTTT.

V and J are TRBV5-1 and TRBJ1-2; D unclear. Germline V gene lookup returns CDR1 SGHRS and CDR2 YFSETQ. The length of the CDR3 is 18 residues. V lost 0 bases, J lost 0 bases, and 18 bases lay in between. The CDR3 nucleotides read TGCGCCAGCAGCTTGGATGGTGACACTTATGAGACTAACTATGGCTACACCTTC. This sequence encodes CASSLDGDTYETNYGYTF.

The chain is built from TRBV18 and TRBJ2-3; 8 nucleotides align to TRBD2. Trimming took 1 base from V and 2 from J; bases not matched to a gene: 2. Germline CDR1 KGHSH, CDR2 LQKENI. The CDR3 is 15 residues long. The DNA of the CDR3 is TGTGCCAGCTCACCACTAGCGGGGCACACAGATACGCAGTATTTT. It yields the protein CASSPLAGHTDTQYF.

V gene TRBV4-2 combines with J gene TRBJ1-2; weak D call: TRBD1 (5 bases). V shed 1 base and J shed 5 bases, with 17 bases lying between them. CDR1 LGHNA and CDR2 YNFKEQ come from the germline V gene. The CDR3 totals 16 residues. CDR3 in amino acids: CASSQAGTTKGYGYTF. In nucleotides, the CDR3 is TGTGCCAGCAGCCAAGCCGGGACCACAAAGGGATATGGCTACACCTTC.

This chain links TRBV9 with TRBJ2-1; 8 nucleotides agree with TRBD1. Trimming cost V 6 bases and J 7 bases; bases outside gene matches: 9. This CDR3 is 14 amino acids long. CDR1 is SGDLS, CDR2 YYNGEE, per germline. CDR3 DNA sequence: TGTGCCAGCAACAGGGGGGCACCCGGGAATGAGCAGTTCTTC. This codes for CASNRGAPGNEQFF.

The genes are TRBV28 and TRBJ1-5; tentative D call: TRBD1 (5 bases). The ends were cut back, 7 bases at V and 7 bases at J, with 20 bases in the middle. CDR3 length: 15 amino acids. Germline V CDR1 and CDR2: MDHEN, SYDVKM. The CDR3 sequence: CASTDGQGLQQPQHF. The CDR3 region has the DNA TGTGCCAGCACCGATGGGCAGGGACTACAGCAGCCCCAGCATTTT.

The chain links TRBV9 to TRBJ2-7; 8 bases match TRBD2. The CDR3 runs to 16 residues. Germline V gene sequence: CDR1 SGDLS, CDR2 YYNGEE. J gave up 4 bases and V 7 bases, and 16 bases lay outside the gene matches. In nucleotides, the CDR3 is TGTGCCAGCGCGGCGACCACGGGGGGGCTTCCTTACGAGCAGTACTTC. It specifies CASAATTGGLPYEQYF.